This TCR beta chain was profiled in a study of blood T cell repertoires in COVID-19. The germline gives CDR1 SGHNT, CDR2 YENEEA. This CDR3 has 16 amino acids. After removal of 0 bases from V and 3 bases from J, the junction contained 8 bases not matched to a gene. The protocol was immunoSEQ multiplex PCR, while the TCRdb copy is restricted to in-frame clones and leaves out a portion. The sample includes more than 200,000 clones, approximately 90% seen only once; the top ten take approximately 10%. The sequenced material came from peripheral blood. This sequence was found in a woman in her forties or fifties with COVID-19, enrolled during active disease. This rearrangement joins TRBV11-3 to TRBJ2-7; 7 nucleotides match TRBD1. In DNA, the CDR3 is TGTGCCAGCAGCTTAGAAAGGGGGCTCCGGGTCTACGAGCAGTACTTC. This sequence encodes CASSLERGLRVYEQYF.